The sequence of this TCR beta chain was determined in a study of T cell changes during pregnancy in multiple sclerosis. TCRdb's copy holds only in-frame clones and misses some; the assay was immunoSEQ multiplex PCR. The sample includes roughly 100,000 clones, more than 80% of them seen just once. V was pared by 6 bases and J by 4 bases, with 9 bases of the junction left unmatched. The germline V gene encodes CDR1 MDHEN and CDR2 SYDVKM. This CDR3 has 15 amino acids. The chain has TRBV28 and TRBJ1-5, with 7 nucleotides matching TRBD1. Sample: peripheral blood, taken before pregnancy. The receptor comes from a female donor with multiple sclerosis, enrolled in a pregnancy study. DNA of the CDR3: TGTGCCAGCAGGACAGGGAGGAGGGTAAATCAGCCCCAGCATTTT. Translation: CASRTGRRVNQPQHF.